This T cell receptor beta chain was sequenced during a study of Ad26.COV2.S vaccination and SARS-CoV-2 variants. Overall study context: Donor was assigned to the Ad26.COV2.S arm of trial COV1001. Ad26.COV2.S given intramuscularly, once or twice 56 days apart.

TCRdb keeps only in-frame clones here, not all; method: immunoSEQ multiplex PCR. The profile shows about 440,000 clones, less than 95% of them singletons. About this clone: Antigen: not known.

This sample's treatment: roughly 20 received Ad26.COV2.S at low or high dose, single or two shots; roughly five received placebo; per-sample allocation not given. It was on day 63 after the first vaccine or placebo injection that samples were taken. Broader study findings: Quantification of TCR breadth and depth may have yielded underestimates of total T cell responses.

The CDR3 spans 14 residues. Germline CDR1 reads SGHRS; CDR2 reads YFSETQ. The germline V and J ends were trimmed by 5 bases and 0 bases, with 12 bases remaining between them. The genes are TRBV5-1 and TRBJ2-7; D is undetermined. Sequencing used peripheral blood, obtained in a trial of Ad26.COV2.S vaccine versus placebo. This clonotype originated in a person aged 18-60 years who received the Ad26.COV2.S COVID-19 vaccine or a placebo. CDR3 coding DNA: TGCGCCAGCAGTGATGGATTAAGCTCCTACGAGCAGTACTTC. Translation: CASSDGLSSYEQYF. The complete variable domain, with remaining parts taken from reference TRBV5-1 and TRBJ2-7, reads KAGVTQTPRYLIKTRGQQVTLSCSPISGHRSVSWYQQTPGQGLQFLFEYFSETQRNKGNFPGRFSGRQFSNSRSEMNVSTLELGDSALYLCASSDGLSSYEQYFGPGTRLTVT.